A selection of T cell receptor beta chains follows, all from one sample in a study of blood T cells in healthy people across ages. TCRdb fed the 5' RACE reads into MiXCR, producing one record per CDR3 protein. The table includes 600,000 or so distinct CDR3 sequences, about 28% detected once. Sequencing used blood. The receptor source for this set is a woman older than 75 in good health. CDR3s include the opening cysteine and the closing phenylalanine or tryptophan. The D gene is left open where the match is weak. A row's size may be missing; if present it is once, few, many or a size class.

j_call | v_call | clone_size | d_call | cdr3_aa | cdr3_nt
TRBJ1-1 | TRBV5-1 | - | TRBD1 | CASGFQGTGANTEAFF | TGCGCCAGCGGCTTCCAGGGGACAGGGGCGAACACTGAAGCTTTCTTT
TRBJ2-1 | TRBV11-2 | many | TRBD2 | CASSPFLAVSHEQFF | TGTGCCAGCAGCCCGTTCCTAGCGGTTAGCCATGAGCAGTTCTTC
TRBJ2-7 | TRBV28 | many | - | CASSSLGSEQYF | TGTGCCAGCAGTTCCTTGGGAAGCGAGCAGTACTTC
TRBJ1-1 | TRBV27 | few | - | CASSFWGMNTEAFF | TGTGCCAGCAGTTTTTGGGGGATGAACACTGAAGCTTTCTTT
TRBJ1-2 | TRBV7-8 | many | TRBD1 | CASSLEGTVPNYGYTF | TGTGCCAGCAGCTTAGAGGGGACAGTCCCGAACTATGGCTACACCTTC
TRBJ1-1 | TRBV4-3 | - | - | CASSQVNFIEGTEAFF | TGCGCCAGCAGCCAAGTAAACTTCATTGAGGGAACTGAAGCTTTCTTT
TRBJ1-2 | TRBV7-2 | - | - | CASSSSFIGEYGYTF | TGTGCCAGCAGCTCCTCCTTTATAGGGGAATATGGCTACACCTTC
TRBJ2-6 | TRBV12-3/TRBV12-4 | many | - | CASSPYGNSGANVLTF | TGTGCCAGCAGTCCGTACGGGAACTCTGGGGCCAACGTCCTGACTTTC
TRBJ2-3 | TRBV7-9 | many | - | CASSLGGPLRKYF | TGTGCCAGCAGCTTAGGGGGTCCCCTAAGAAAGTATTTT
TRBJ2-1 | TRBV20-1 | many | TRBD2 | CSGQWGGSYNEQFF | TGCAGCGGTCAGTGGGGGGGCTCCTACAATGAGCAGTTCTTC
TRBJ2-3 | TRBV18 | many | TRBD2 | CASSPLAGGRTDTQYF | TGTGCCAGTAGCCCCCTCGCGGGGGGGAGAACAGATACGCAGTATTTT
TRBJ1-2 | TRBV2 | many | - | CASSERGTYGYTF | TGTGCCAGCAGTGAGCGGGGAACTTATGGCTACACCTTC
TRBJ2-7 | TRBV27 | many | TRBD2 | CASTGIAGVSSYEQYF | TGTGCCAGCACCGGAATAGCGGGGGTGAGCTCCTACGAGCAGTACTTC
TRBJ2-1 | TRBV20-1 | - | TRBD1 | CSARIQGAGNEQFF | TGCAGTGCTAGAATACAGGGGGCGGGTAATGAGCAGTTCTTC
TRBJ2-1 | TRBV11-2 | - | - | CASSLVAQVNEQVF | TGTGCCAGCAGCTTAGTGGCACAGGTCAATGAGCAGGTCTTC
TRBJ1-1 | TRBV20-1 | - | TRBD1 | CSAQTQGGTEAFF | TGCAGTGCGCAGACACAGGGGGGTACTGAAGCTTTCTTT
TRBJ1-5 | TRBV6-6 | few | - | CASAEKGQPQHF | TGTGCCAGCGCCGAGAAGGGACAGCCCCAGCATTTT
TRBJ2-2 | TRBV6-1 | - | TRBD1 | CASSEVPAGGYNTGELFF | TGTGCCAGCAGCGAGGTCCCGGCAGGGGGTTATAACACCGGGGAGCTGTTTTTT
TRBJ1-2 | TRBV20-1 | - | - | CSARDRPQGSLGGYTF | TGCAGTGCTAGGGACCGACCACAGGGATCTCTTGGCGGCTACACCTTC
TRBJ2-1 | TRBV3-1 | many | - | CASSQMGTAYNEQFF | TGTGCCAGCAGCCAAATGGGGACTGCTTACAATGAGCAGTTCTTC
TRBJ1-1 | TRBV9 | few | - | CASSVSQMNTEAFF | TGTGCCAGCAGCGTCTCACAGATGAACACTGAAGCTTTCTTT
TRBJ2-7 | TRBV5-6 | few | TRBD1 | CASSFPGGADEQYF | TGTGCCAGCAGCTTCCCAGGGGGCGCGGACGAGCAGTACTTC
TRBJ2-7 | TRBV6-2/TRBV6-3 | - | - | CASSHSVAGSYSYEQYF | TGTGCCAGCAGTCACTCGGTGGCAGGGAGCTACTCCTACGAGCAATACTTC
TRBJ2-1 | TRBV7-3 | many | - | CASSPTGGVDEQFF | TGTGCCAGCAGCCCTACTGGAGGGGTGGATGAGCAGTTCTTC
TRBJ1-5 | TRBV19 | - | TRBD1 | CASREVGTGGGQPQHF | TGTGCCAGTAGGGAGGTGGGGACAGGGGGCGGCCAGCCCCAGCATTTT
TRBJ2-7 | TRBV6-1 | many | TRBD2 | CASSEAISGGNYEQYF | TGTGCCAGCAGTGAAGCCATAAGCGGGGGGAACTACGAGCAGTACTTC
TRBJ1-1 | TRBV5-1 | - | - | CASSLAQGKDTEAFF | TGCGCCAGCAGCTTGGCCCAGGGCAAGGACACTGAAGCTTTCTTT
TRBJ2-7 | TRBV12-3/TRBV12-4 | - | - | CASSQQDTYEQYF | TGTGCCAGCAGCCAACAGGATACCTACGAGCAGTACTTC
TRBJ1-2 | TRBV30 | few | - | CAWDGGSGYTF | TGTGCCTGGGACGGGGGGTCTGGCTACACCTTC
TRBJ1-5 | TRBV20-1 | - | - | CSAEPGLVGNQPQHF | TGCAGTGCTGAACCAGGGTTGGTGGGCAATCAGCCCCAGCATTTT
TRBJ1-2 | TRBV25-1 | once | TRBD1 | CASSEGTGTVIANYGYTF | TGTGCCAGCAGTGAAGGGACCGGGACAGTAATAGCTAACTATGGCTACACCTTC
TRBJ2-5 | TRBV21-1 | many | - | CASSKLSGGSQETQYF | TGTGCCAGCAGCAAATTGAGCGGGGGAAGCCAAGAGACCCAGTACTTC
TRBJ1-4 | TRBV7-9 | - | TRBD1 | CASSTRLDRGQYEKLFF | TGTGCCAGCAGCACTAGATTGGACAGGGGGCAATATGAAAAACTGTTTTTT
TRBJ1-2 | TRBV5-1 | - | - | CASRQTGTNHGYTF | TGCGCCAGCAGGCAAACCGGAACCAACCATGGCTACACCTTC
TRBJ2-1 | TRBV27 | few | TRBD2 | CASSLDAGGRSEQFF | TGTGCCAGCAGTTTAGACGCGGGGGGGCGGTCTGAGCAGTTCTTC
TRBJ2-4 | TRBV4-3 | - | TRBD2 | CASSQVAPQTSDPTPAKNIQYF | TGCGCCAGCAGCCAAGTCGCCCCGCAAACTAGCGACCCCACCCCAGCCAAAAACATTCAGTACTTC
TRBJ2-7 | TRBV20-1 | many | - | CSAVKEDGWLDEQYF | TGCAGTGCAGTGAAGGAGGACGGCTGGTTGGACGAGCAGTACTTC
TRBJ1-1 | TRBV10-3 | - | TRBD1 | CAISEMDRRGTEAFF | TGTGCCATCAGTGAGATGGACAGGAGGGGCACTGAAGCTTTCTTT
TRBJ2-1 | TRBV6-5 | many | - | CASSYSGRGLYNEQFF | TGTGCCAGCAGTTACTCGGGGAGGGGGTTATACAATGAGCAGTTCTTC
TRBJ1-2 | TRBV10-3 | few | - | CAISRGNYGYTF | TGTGCCATCAGTCGGGGGAACTATGGCTACACCTTC
TRBJ1-1 | TRBV5-1 | many | TRBD1 | CASSHRQGPNTEAFF | TGCGCCAGCAGCCACCGACAGGGGCCGAACACTGAAGCTTTCTTT
TRBJ1-2 | TRBV11-2 | - | TRBD1 | CASSTRQGYGYTF | TGTGCCAGCAGCACAAGACAGGGCTATGGCTACACCTTC
TRBJ1-2 | TRBV5-6 | few | - | CASSYGPLGGYTF | TGTGCCAGCAGCTACGGACCGCTGGGTGGCTACACCTTC